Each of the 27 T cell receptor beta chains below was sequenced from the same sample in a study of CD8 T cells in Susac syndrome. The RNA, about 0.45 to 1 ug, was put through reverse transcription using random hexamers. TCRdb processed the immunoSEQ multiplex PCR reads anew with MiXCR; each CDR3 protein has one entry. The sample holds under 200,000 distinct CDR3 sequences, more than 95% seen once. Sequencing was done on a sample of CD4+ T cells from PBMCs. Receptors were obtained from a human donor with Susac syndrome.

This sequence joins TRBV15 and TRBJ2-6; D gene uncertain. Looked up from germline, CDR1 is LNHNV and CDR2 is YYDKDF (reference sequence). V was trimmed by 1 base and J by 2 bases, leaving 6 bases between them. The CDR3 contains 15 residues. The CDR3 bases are TGTGCCACCAGCAGAGCGGGCCCTGGGGCCAACGTCCTGACTTTC. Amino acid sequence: CATSRAGPGANVLTF.

The CDR3 DNA reads TGTGCCAGCAGCACACCGGACACCAATCGAATGGATACGCAGTATTTT. Protein: CASSTPDTNRMDTQYF. V is TRBV9 and J is TRBJ2-3; TRBD1 is a possible D gene (5 bases). CDR1 and CDR2 (germline): SGDLS, YYNGEE. The CDR3 is 16 amino acids. Trimming took 4 bases from V and 6 from J, leaving 21 bases between them.

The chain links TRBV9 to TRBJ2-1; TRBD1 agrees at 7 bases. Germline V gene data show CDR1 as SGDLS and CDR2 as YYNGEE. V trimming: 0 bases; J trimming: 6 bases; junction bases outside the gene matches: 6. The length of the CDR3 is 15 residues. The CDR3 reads CASSVGRDSPNEQFF. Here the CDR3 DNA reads TGTGCCAGCAGCGTAGGCAGGGACAGCCCCAATGAGCAGTTCTTC.

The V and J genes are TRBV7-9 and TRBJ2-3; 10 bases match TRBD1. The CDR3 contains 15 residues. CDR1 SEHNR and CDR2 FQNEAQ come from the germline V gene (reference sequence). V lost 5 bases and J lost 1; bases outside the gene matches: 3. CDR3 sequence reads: CASSLTGGGTDTQYF. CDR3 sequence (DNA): TGTGCCAGCAGCCTGACAGGGGGCGGCACAGATACGCAGTATTTT.

CDR3 in amino acids: CASSQERPVNYGYTF. The CDR3 coding sequence is TGTGCCAGCAGCCAAGAACGGCCAGTTAACTATGGCTACACCTTC. The chain has TRBV3-1 and TRBJ1-2; no firm D call. Germline CDR1 reads LGHDT; CDR2 reads YNNKEL (reference sequence). The CDR3 spans 15 residues. V was cut by 0 bases and J by 1 base, with 9 bases left in between.

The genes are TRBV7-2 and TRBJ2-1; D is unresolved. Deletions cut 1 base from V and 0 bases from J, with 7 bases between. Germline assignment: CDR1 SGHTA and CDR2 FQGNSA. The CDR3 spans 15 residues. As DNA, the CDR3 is TGTGCCAGCAGCTTAGACCGTAGCTCCTACAATGAGCAGTTCTTC. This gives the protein CASSLDRSSYNEQFF.

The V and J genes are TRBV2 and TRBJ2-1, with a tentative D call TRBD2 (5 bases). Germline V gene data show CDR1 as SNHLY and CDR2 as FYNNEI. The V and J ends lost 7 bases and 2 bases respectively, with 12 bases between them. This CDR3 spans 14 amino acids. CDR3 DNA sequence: TGTGCCAGCAAGAAAGCGGTCCCCTACAATGAGCAGTTCTTC. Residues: CASKKAVPYNEQFF.

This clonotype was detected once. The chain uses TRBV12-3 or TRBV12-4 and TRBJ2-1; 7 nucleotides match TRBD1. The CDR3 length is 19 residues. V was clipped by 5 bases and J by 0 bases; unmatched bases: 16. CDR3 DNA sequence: TGTGCCAGCAGTGCGACCGGGACAGCCCTTTATAGCTCCTACAATGAGCAGTTCTTC. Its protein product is CASSATGTALYSSYNEQFF.

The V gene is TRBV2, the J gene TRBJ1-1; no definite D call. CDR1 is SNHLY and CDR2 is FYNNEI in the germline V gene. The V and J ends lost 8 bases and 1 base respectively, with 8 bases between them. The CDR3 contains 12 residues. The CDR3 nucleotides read TGTGCCAGCGTGAGGGAGAACACTGAAGCTTTCTTT. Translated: CASVRENTEAFF.

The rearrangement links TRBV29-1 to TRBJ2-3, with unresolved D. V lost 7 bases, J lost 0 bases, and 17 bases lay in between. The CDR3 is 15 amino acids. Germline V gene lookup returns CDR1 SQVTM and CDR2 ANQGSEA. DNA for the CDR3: TGCAGCGCCTCGACACGTCCCTCTAGCACAGATACGCAGTATTTT. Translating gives CSASTRPSSTDTQYF.

CDR3 in DNA: TGTGCCAGCAGTTTGGCAGGCCTTGAAAAACTGTTTTTT. This codes for CASSLAGLEKLFF. The chain combines TRBV12-3 or TRBV12-4 with TRBJ1-4, with D hard to call. This CDR3 has 13 amino acids. Trimming cost V 3 bases and J 7 bases, with 9 bases left between them.

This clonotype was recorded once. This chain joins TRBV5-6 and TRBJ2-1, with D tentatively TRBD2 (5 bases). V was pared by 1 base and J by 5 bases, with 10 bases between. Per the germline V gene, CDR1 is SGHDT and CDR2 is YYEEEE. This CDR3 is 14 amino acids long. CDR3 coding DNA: TGTGCCAGCAGCTTGAGCGGACCGAACAATGAGCAGTTCTTC. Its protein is CASSLSGPNNEQFF.

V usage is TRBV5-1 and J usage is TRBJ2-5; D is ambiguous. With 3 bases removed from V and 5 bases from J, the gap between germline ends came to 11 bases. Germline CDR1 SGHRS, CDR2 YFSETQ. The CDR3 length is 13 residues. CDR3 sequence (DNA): TGCGCCAGCAGCTGGACCGAATTGGAGACCCAGTACTTC. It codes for CASSWTELETQYF.

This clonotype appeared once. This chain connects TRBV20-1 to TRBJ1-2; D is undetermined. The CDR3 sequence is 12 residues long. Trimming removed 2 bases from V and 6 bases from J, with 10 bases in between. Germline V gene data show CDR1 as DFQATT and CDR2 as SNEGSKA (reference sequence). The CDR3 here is CSARRGWDGYTF. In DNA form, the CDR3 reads TGCAGTGCTAGACGAGGCTGGGATGGCTACACCTTC.

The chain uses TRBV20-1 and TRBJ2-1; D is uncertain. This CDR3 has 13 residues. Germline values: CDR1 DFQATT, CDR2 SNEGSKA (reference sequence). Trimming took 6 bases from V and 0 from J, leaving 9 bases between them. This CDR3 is CSASRYSYNEQFF. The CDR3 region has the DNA TGCAGTGCGAGCCGGTACTCCTACAATGAGCAGTTCTTC.

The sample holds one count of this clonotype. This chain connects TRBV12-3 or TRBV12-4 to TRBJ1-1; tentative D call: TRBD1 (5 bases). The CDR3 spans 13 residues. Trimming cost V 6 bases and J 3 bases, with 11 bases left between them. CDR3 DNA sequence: TGTGCCAGCAGCTACAGGTTCGACACTGAAGCTTTCTTT. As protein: CASSYRFDTEAFF.

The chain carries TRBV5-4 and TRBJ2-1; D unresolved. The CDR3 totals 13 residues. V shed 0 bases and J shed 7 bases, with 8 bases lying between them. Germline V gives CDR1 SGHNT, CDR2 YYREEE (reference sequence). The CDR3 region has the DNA TGTGCCAGCAGCTTGGTATCACAGAATGAGCAGTTCTTC. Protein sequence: CASSLVSQNEQFF.

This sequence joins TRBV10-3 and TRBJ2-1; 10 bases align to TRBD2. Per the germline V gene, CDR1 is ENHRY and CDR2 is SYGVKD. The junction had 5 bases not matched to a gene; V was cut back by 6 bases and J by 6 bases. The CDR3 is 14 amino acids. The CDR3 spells CAIRLAGEPNEQFF. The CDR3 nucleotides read TGTGCCATCAGGCTAGCGGGGGAGCCCAATGAGCAGTTCTTC.

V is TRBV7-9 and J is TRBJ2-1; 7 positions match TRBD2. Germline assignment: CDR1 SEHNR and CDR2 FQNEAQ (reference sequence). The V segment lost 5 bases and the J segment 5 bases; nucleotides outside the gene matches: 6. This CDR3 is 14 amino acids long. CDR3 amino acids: CASSPGDYHNEQFF. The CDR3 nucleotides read TGTGCCAGCAGCCCCGGGGACTACCACAATGAGCAGTTCTTC.

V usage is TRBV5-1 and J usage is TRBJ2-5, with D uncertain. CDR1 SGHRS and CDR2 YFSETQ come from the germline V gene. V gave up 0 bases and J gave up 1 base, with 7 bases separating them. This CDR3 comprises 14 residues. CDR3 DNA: TGCGCCAGCAGCTTGGTTGTCGGCCAAGAGACCCAGTACTTC. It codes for CASSLVVGQETQYF.

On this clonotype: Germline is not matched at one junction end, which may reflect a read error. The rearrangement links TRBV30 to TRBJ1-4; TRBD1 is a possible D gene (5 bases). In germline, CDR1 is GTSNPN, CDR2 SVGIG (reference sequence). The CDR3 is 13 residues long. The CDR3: CASGRAALEKLFF. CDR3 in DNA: TGCGCCTCTGGCAGGGCGGCTTTGGAAAAACTGTTTTTT.

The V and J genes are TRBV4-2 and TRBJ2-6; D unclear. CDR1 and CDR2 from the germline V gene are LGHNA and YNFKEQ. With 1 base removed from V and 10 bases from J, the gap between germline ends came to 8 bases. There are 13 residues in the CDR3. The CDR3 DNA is TGTGCCAGCAGCCAAGGGGCTATGAACGTCCTGACTTTC. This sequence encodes CASSQGAMNVLTF.

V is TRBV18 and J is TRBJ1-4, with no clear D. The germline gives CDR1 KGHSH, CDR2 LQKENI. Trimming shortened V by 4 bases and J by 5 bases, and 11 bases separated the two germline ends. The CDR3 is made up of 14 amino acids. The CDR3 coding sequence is TGTGCCAGCTCACTCGGACGGATCAATGAAAAACTGTTTTTT. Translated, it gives CASSLGRINEKLFF.

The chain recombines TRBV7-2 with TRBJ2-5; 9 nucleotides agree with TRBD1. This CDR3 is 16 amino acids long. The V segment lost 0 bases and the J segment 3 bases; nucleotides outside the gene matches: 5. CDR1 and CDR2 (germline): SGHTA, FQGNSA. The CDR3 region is CASSLAPGTGKETQYF. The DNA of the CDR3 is TGTGCCAGCAGCTTAGCTCCCGGGACAGGGAAAGAGACCCAGTACTTC.

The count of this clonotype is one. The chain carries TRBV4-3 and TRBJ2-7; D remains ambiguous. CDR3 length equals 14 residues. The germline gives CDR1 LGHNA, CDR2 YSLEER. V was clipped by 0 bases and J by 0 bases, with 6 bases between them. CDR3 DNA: TGCGCCAGCAGCCAAGAACGAACCTCCTACGAGCAGTACTTC. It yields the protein CASSQERTSYEQYF.

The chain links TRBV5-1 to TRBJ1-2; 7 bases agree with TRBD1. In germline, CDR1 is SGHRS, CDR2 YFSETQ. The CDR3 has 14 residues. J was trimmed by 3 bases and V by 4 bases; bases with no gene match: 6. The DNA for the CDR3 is TGCGCCAGCAGCGCCGCCGGACAGGACTATGGCTACACCTTC. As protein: CASSAAGQDYGYTF. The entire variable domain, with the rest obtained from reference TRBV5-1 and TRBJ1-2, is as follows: KAGVTQTPRYLIKTRGQQVTLSCSPISGHRSVSWYQQTPGQGLQFLFEYFSETQRNKGNFPGRFSGRQFSNSRSEMNVSTLELGDSALYLCASSAAGQDYGYTFGSGTRLTVV.

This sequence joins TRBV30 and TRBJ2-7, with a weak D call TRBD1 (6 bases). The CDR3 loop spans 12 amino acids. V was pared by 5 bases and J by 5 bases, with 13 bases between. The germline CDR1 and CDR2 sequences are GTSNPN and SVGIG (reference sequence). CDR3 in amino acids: CAWAGGIHEQYF. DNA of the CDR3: TGTGCCTGGGCTGGGGGCATCCACGAGCAGTACTTC.